This T cell receptor (beta chain) is drawn from a study of blood T cell repertoires in COVID-19. Data came from immunoSEQ multiplex PCR; TCRdb stores just in-frame clones and leaves some out. The table records more than 250,000 clones, about 87% of them present only once. Looked up from germline, CDR1 is SGDLS and CDR2 is YYNGEE. V shed 4 bases and J 3 bases; nucleotides not matched to a gene: 7. This CDR3 contains 14 residues. The rearrangement joins TRBV9 to TRBJ2-7; the match to TRBD2 covers 7 bases. What was sequenced was peripheral blood. The sequence derives from a human donor in a cohort sampled during active COVID-19. CDR3 sequence reads: CASSPRDYLYEQYF. In DNA form, the CDR3 reads TGTGCCAGCAGCCCCCGGGACTACCTCTACGAGCAGTACTTC.